Sequencing of this T cell receptor (beta chain) was carried out in a study of regulatory dendritic cells for organ transplantation. Clones were read by immunoSEQ multiplex PCR, and TCRdb kept only the in-frame ones, dropping some. In the table there are 28,000 or so clones, roughly 80% of which are singletons. The sequenced material came from naive CD4+ T cells from blood. The subset denotes: CD45RA+ naive T cells. The origin of this receptor is a human donor in good health.

The CDR3 DNA reads as TGTGCCATCAGTGAAGACAGGTCCGGCAACACCATATATTTT. It yields the protein CAISEDRSGNTIYF. The V and J genes are TRBV10-3 and TRBJ1-3; tentative D call: TRBD1 (6 bases). Germline assignment: CDR1 ENHRY and CDR2 SYGVKD. There are 14 residues in the CDR3. The V end lost 3 bases, the J end lost 7 bases, and 13 bases lay between the germline ends.